The 9 T cell receptor beta chains below all came from one sample that was sequenced in a study of PD-L1 blockade in urothelial cancer. Sequenced by immunoSEQ multiplex PCR; TCRdb stores in-frame clones only, minus some. The sample lists over 45,000 clones, 70% to 90% occurring once. As to time point: pretreatment peripheral blood. Sequences were derived from PBMCs, sampled around atezolizumab (anti-PD-L1) treatment. These receptors were taken from a man in his sixties with urothelial cancer.

The gene calls are TRBV30 and TRBJ2-5, with 9 bases identical to TRBD2. This CDR3 is 18 amino acids long. From germline, CDR1 is GTSNPN and CDR2 SVGIG (reference sequence). J lost 5 bases, V lost 0 bases, and 16 bases had no gene match. CDR3 coding DNA: TGTGCCTGGAGTGTATTTGTCGGTAGCGGGAGAGGTTGGGAGACCCAGTACTTC. Residues: CAWSVFVGSGRGWETQYF.

The chain recombines TRBV11-2 with TRBJ2-7; 9 bases fit TRBD1. V was pared by 6 bases and J by 0 bases, with 9 bases of the junction left unmatched. Germline CDR1 reads SGHAT; CDR2 reads FQNNGV. This CDR3 has 16 residues. The CDR3 protein is CASRQWTGDSSYEQYF. The DNA for the CDR3 is TGTGCCAGCAGGCAATGGACAGGGGACAGCTCCTACGAGCAGTACTTC. Full variable domain (remainder filled in from reference TRBV11-2 and TRBJ2-7): EAGVAQSPRYKIIEKRQSVAFWCNPISGHATLYWYQQILGQGPKLLIQFQNNGVVDDSQLPKDRFSAERLKGVDSTLKIQPAKLEDSAVYLCASRQWTGDSSYEQYFGPGTRLTVT.

The genes are TRBV25-1 and TRBJ2-5; 14 nucleotides align to TRBD2. From germline, CDR1 is MGHDK and CDR2 SYGVNS. The V segment lost 3 bases and the J segment 4 bases; nucleotides outside the gene matches: 4. The CDR3 length is 16 residues. CDR3 DNA sequence: TGTGCCAGCAGTGACCCGGGACTAGCGGGAGTAGAGACCCAGTACTTC. Its translation: CASSDPGLAGVETQYF.

The J gene is TRBJ1-2, the V gene TRBV6-4; the match to TRBD1 covers 9 bases. The J segment lost 8 bases and the V segment lost 3 bases, leaving 10 bases of the junction unmatched. Germline lookup yields CDR1 MRHNA and CDR2 SNTAGT. The CDR3 contains 15 residues. For the CDR3, the DNA is TGTGCCAGCAGTGAAGGATCGGGGACAGGGCAGGGCTACACCTTC. This gives the protein CASSEGSGTGQGYTF.

The gene calls are TRBV5-1 and TRBJ2-3; 9 bases match TRBD1. Trimming cost V 4 bases and J 2 bases; bases outside gene matches: 5. The CDR3 is 15 residues long. CDR1 and CDR2 (germline): SGHRS, YFSETQ. Written as DNA, the CDR3 is TGCGCCAGCAGCCCGGACAGGGGCGACACAGATACGCAGTATTTT. This codes for CASSPDRGDTDTQYF.

The chain joins TRBV5-4 to TRBJ2-3, with TRBD2 matching 8 bases. The J segment lost 1 base and the V segment lost 2 bases, leaving 3 bases of the junction unmatched. The germline V gene has CDR1 SGHNT and CDR2 YYREEE (reference sequence). The CDR3 length is 15 residues. CDR3 sequence: CASSFSGAGTDTQYF. In DNA, the CDR3 is TGTGCCAGCAGCTTTAGCGGGGCGGGCACAGATACGCAGTATTTT.

V and J are TRBV6-6 and TRBJ2-7; D is unresolved. In germline, CDR1 is MNHNY, CDR2 SVGAGI (reference sequence). The germline V and J ends were trimmed by 5 bases and 0 bases, with 5 bases remaining between them. The CDR3 is made up of 12 amino acids. CDR3 sequence reads: CASSPVSYEQYF. CDR3 DNA: TGTGCCAGCAGTCCCGTCTCCTACGAGCAGTACTTC.

This clone appeared a single time. This chain joins TRBV12-2 and TRBJ2-2; the table's D gene call, TRBD2, was not cross checked with the DNA. TRBV12-2 represents a pseudogene. CDR3 length: 19 amino acids. As DNA, the CDR3 is TGTGCAAGTCGCTTAGAGGCAATGGGGGGATTTGTGGACACCGGGGAGCTGTTTTTT. It encodes CASRLEAMGGFVDTGELFF.

The chain joins TRBV19 to TRBJ1-6, with 8 nucleotides matching TRBD1. Trimming took 9 bases from V and 7 from J; bases not matched to a gene: 14. The germline gives CDR1 LNHDA, CDR2 SQIVND (reference sequence). The CDR3 is 16 amino acids. The CDR3 coding sequence is TGTGCCAGCAAAAACCCCGGGACAGGCTCAAATTCACCCCTCCACTTT. Amino acid sequence: CASKNPGTGSNSPLHF.